The clone carrying this T cell receptor beta chain was observed many times. Its antigen is still unknown. CDR1 MGHDK and CDR2 SYGVNS come from the germline V gene. Deletions cut 5 bases from V and 1 base from J, with 18 bases between. This CDR3 comprises 16 residues. These data come from a study of human T cells and chemical hapten exposure. The wider study: Women made up most patients, who had alopecia areata, totalis or universalis.

Each CDR3 protein is one row after TCRdb ran MiXCR on the RACE reads. This sample yields 370,000 or so distinct CDR3 sequences, of which approximately 5% are seen a single time; around 2.3% belongs to the top ten. The time point here: patch test 1, 2 weeks after DPC sensitization. The treatment is: therapeutic diphenylcyclopropenone sensitization with weekly scalp DPC. General observations from the study: Patch test score was positively correlated with the counts of PT1 expanded TCRs.

The clonotype originates from a woman aged 50 to 60 with alopecia areata. Some clones in this sample may be carry-over from other donors' samples. This specimen consisted of whole blood, obtained in connection with sensitization to the hapten diphenylcyclopropenone (DPC). This chain uses TRBV25-1 with TRBJ2-7; D not resolved. The CDR3 loop reads CASSPRFSQRSYEQYF. The CDR3 DNA is TGTGCCAGCAGTCCTCGTTTTTCCCAAAGGTCCTACGAGCAGTACTTC.